A single sample gave rise to the 32 T cell receptor beta chains below, sequenced in a study of shared clonotypes between healthy human individuals. CD45RO-negative cells were positively selected for CCR7, leaving out terminally differentiated effector memory CD45RA+ cells. The table came from immunoSEQ multiplex PCR; TCRdb's copy has only in-frame clones and leaves some out. Among nearly 2 million clones, about 95% were seen once, and the ten largest hold 1.2%. The specimen was naive CD8+ T cells sorted from blood. These receptors were obtained from a man aged 18 to 30 in good health.

The chain recombines TRBV27 with TRBJ2-1; D remains ambiguous. The CDR3 totals 13 residues. The germline CDR1 and CDR2 sequences are MNHEY and SMNVEV (reference sequence). The V gene lost 1 base and the J gene lost 5 bases, with 6 bases spanning the gap. The CDR3 sequence is CASSLWNDNEQFF. CDR3 sequence (DNA): TGTGCCAGCAGTTTATGGAACGACAATGAGCAGTTCTTC.

The chain recombines TRBV4-3 with TRBJ2-7; 9 bases match TRBD2. Per the germline V gene, CDR1 is LGHNA and CDR2 is YSLEER. This CDR3 is 14 amino acids long. V trimming: 6 bases; J trimming: 4 bases; junction bases outside the gene matches: 7. In DNA form, the CDR3 reads TGCGCCAGCAGTCCGGGACTAGCTGAGTACGAGCAGTACTTC. Translation gives CASSPGLAEYEQYF.

The chain combines TRBV18 with TRBJ2-7; 8 bases agree with TRBD2. V shed 6 bases and J 2 bases; nucleotides not matched to a gene: 15. This CDR3 spans 17 amino acids. Germline values: CDR1 KGHSH, CDR2 LQKENI. CDR3 sequence: CASSPTSEAPRTYEQYF. CDR3 nucleotides: TGTGCCAGCTCTCCGACTAGCGAGGCCCCCCGAACCTACGAGCAGTACTTC. Together with reference TRBV18 and TRBJ2-7, the CDR3 gives the full variable domain: NAGVMQNPRHLVRRRGQEARLRCSPMKGHSHVYWYRQLPEEGLKFMVYLQKENIIDESGMPKERFSAEFPKEGPSILRIQQVVRGDSAAYFCASSPTSEAPRTYEQYFGPGTRLTVT.

The genes are TRBV5-1 and TRBJ1-1; D unresolved. Trimming took off 1 base at V and 5 bases at J, with 15 bases between the two ends. The CDR3 runs to 15 residues. The germline V gene has CDR1 SGHRS and CDR2 YFSETQ. CDR3 protein: CASSLSDAGWTEAFF. The DNA of the CDR3 is TGCGCCAGCAGCTTGTCGGACGCGGGGTGGACTGAAGCTTTCTTT.

Here the CDR3 reads CASSLNPTYEQYF. CDR3 DNA: TGCGCCAGCAGCTTGAACCCGACCTACGAGCAGTACTTC. This sequence joins TRBV5-1 and TRBJ2-7; D is unresolved. The germline V gene encodes CDR1 SGHRS and CDR2 YFSETQ. The CDR3 is 13 amino acids. Trimming pared 1 base from V and 2 bases from J, leaving 7 bases between.

This chain joins TRBV27 and TRBJ1-5; 7 bases are a match to TRBD1. This CDR3 has 14 amino acids. V was pared by 8 bases and J by 6 bases, with 10 bases of the junction left unmatched. The germline gives CDR1 MNHEY, CDR2 SMNVEV (reference sequence). CDR3 sequence: CASGEGALGQPQHF. The CDR3 bases are TGTGCCAGCGGAGAGGGGGCCCTGGGTCAGCCCCAGCATTTT.

Points on this clone: Other DNA variants within this sample encode the same CDR3. The CDR3 sequence: CASSLRFYEQYF. DNA for the CDR3: TGTGCCAGCAGTTTACGGTTTTACGAGCAGTACTTC. The gene calls are TRBV28 and TRBJ2-7, with D hard to call. Germline-derived CDR1 and CDR2 are MDHEN and SYDVKM. The V end lost 2 bases, the J end lost 4 bases, and 6 bases lay between the germline ends. The CDR3 runs 12 residues. The variable domain in full, completed from reference TRBV28 and TRBJ2-7, reads DVKVTQSSRYLVKRTGEKVFLECVQDMDHENMFWYRQDPGLGLRLIYFSYDVKMKEKGDIPEGYSVSREKKERFSLILESASTNQTSMYLCASSLRFYEQYFGPGTRLTVT.

This clone occurred once. The chain recombines TRBV5-6 with TRBJ2-7, with 8 positions matching TRBD2. Germline V gives CDR1 SGHDT, CDR2 YYEEEE. The CDR3 has 15 residues. Trimming took 0 bases from V and 2 from J; bases not matched to a gene: 4. CDR3 in DNA: TGTGCCAGCAGCTTGGAACTAGCGGTCACCTACGAGCAGTACTTC. Translating it yields CASSLELAVTYEQYF. Variable domain in full (rest from reference TRBV5-6 and TRBJ2-7): DAGVTQSPTHLIKTRGQQVTLRCSPKSGHDTVSWYQQALGQGPQFIFQYYEEEERQRGNFPDRFSGHQFPNYSSELNVNALLLGDSALYLCASSLELAVTYEQYFGPGTRLTVT.

This chain uses TRBV7-8 with TRBJ2-5; 7 nucleotides match TRBD2. The CDR3 extends over 16 amino acids. With V trimmed by 2 bases and J by 7 bases, 13 bases remained unmatched. CDR1 is SGHVS, CDR2 FQNEAQ, per germline. The CDR3 loop is CASSLSSGEMIWTQYF. As DNA, the CDR3 is TGTGCCAGCAGCTTATCTAGCGGAGAAATGATTTGGACCCAGTACTTC.

The rearrangement links TRBV9 to TRBJ2-7; D might be TRBD1 or TRBD2, each matching 5 bases. The V end was cut by 3 bases, the J end by 3 bases, with 16 bases between. Looked up from germline, CDR1 is SGDLS and CDR2 is YYNGEE. The CDR3 has 15 residues. CDR3 region: CASSGGPAGLYEQYF. The DNA of the CDR3 is TGTGCCAGCAGCGGGGGCCCCGCCGGACTCTACGAGCAGTACTTC.

This chain joins TRBV18 and TRBJ1-1; D is unclear. The V end lost 1 base, the J end lost 0 bases, and 9 bases lay between the germline ends. This CDR3 is 15 amino acids long. The germline CDR1 and CDR2 sequences are KGHSH and LQKENI. In DNA, the CDR3 is TGTGCCAGCTCACCACTGCAGGACTTGAACACTGAAGCTTTCTTT. Protein: CASSPLQDLNTEAFF.

V gene TRBV2 combines with J gene TRBJ2-7, with 10 bases aligning to TRBD2. J lost 3 bases, V lost 7 bases, and 3 bases had no gene match. The germline V gene encodes CDR1 SNHLY and CDR2 FYNNEI. This CDR3 is 13 amino acids long. The CDR3 coding sequence is TGTGCCAGCATTGCTAGCGGGAGCTACGAGCAGTACTTC. Residues: CASIASGSYEQYF.

The genes are TRBV19 and TRBJ1-1, with a tentative D call TRBD1 (5 bases). There are 13 residues in the CDR3. Germline values: CDR1 LNHDA, CDR2 SQIVND (reference sequence). The ends were cut back, 7 bases at V and 2 bases at J, with 11 bases in the middle. The CDR3 bases are TGTGCCAGTATCCGGGACGTTAACACTGAAGCTTTCTTT. Amino acid sequence: CASIRDVNTEAFF.

This chain connects TRBV13 to TRBJ2-2; the match to TRBD2 covers 14 bases. CDR1 is PRHDT, CDR2 FYEKMQ, per germline (reference sequence). The CDR3 has 16 residues. The V segment lost 5 bases and the J segment 5 bases; nucleotides outside the gene matches: 4. The CDR3 sequence is CASSGGLAGATGELFF. CDR3 nucleotide sequence: TGTGCCAGCAGCGGGGGACTAGCGGGAGCTACCGGGGAGCTGTTTTTT.

V gene TRBV2 combines with J gene TRBJ2-3; TRBD1 is a possible D gene (5 bases). The CDR3 is 14 residues long. CDR1 and CDR2 (germline): SNHLY, FYNNEI. Trimming removed 5 bases at V and 3 bases at J, with 12 bases between. The DNA of the CDR3 is TGTGCCAGCAGTCTTCCCGACAGAACAGATACGCAGTATTTT. The encoded protein is CASSLPDRTDTQYF.

This clone was counted once. This chain joins TRBV4-1 and TRBJ2-7; D remains unclear. V shed 4 bases and J shed 2 bases, with 12 bases lying between them. There are 14 residues in the CDR3. CDR1 MGHRA and CDR2 YSYEKL come from the germline V gene. In nucleotides, the CDR3 is TGCGCCAGCAGCCGGGAAGTTGAAACCTACGAGCAGTACTTC. Translated: CASSREVETYEQYF.

J is TRBJ1-2 and V is TRBV19; the D is unclear. With 10 bases removed from V and 2 bases from J, the gap between germline ends came to 14 bases. The germline CDR1 and CDR2 sequences are LNHDA and SQIVND (reference sequence). The CDR3 covers 13 residues. The CDR3 nucleotides are TGTGCCACCGAAGGAGAGACGAACTATGGCTACACCTTC. Its translation: CATEGETNYGYTF.

About this clone itself: The sample has other DNA sequences that encode this CDR3 too. This chain joins TRBV9 and TRBJ2-3, with TRBD2 matching 7 bases. The germline V gene has CDR1 SGDLS and CDR2 YYNGEE. The CDR3 loop spans 15 amino acids. With 0 bases clipped from V and 1 base from J, the junction kept 2 bases outside the gene matches. CDR3: CASSVGGGGTDTQYF. The CDR3 DNA reads as TGTGCCAGCAGCGTAGGTGGGGGGGGCACAGATACGCAGTATTTT.

This chain joins TRBV7-6 and TRBJ2-5, with D perhaps TRBD2 (6 bases). Between the trimmed V and J ends, which lost 3 bases and 0 bases, there was a span of 11 bases. Germline-derived CDR1 and CDR2 are SGHVS and FNYEAQ. The CDR3 has 15 residues. The CDR3 loop is CASSFPAGNQETQYF. The CDR3 nucleotides read TGTGCCAGCAGCTTCCCGGCGGGGAACCAAGAGACCCAGTACTTC. Variable domain in full (rest from reference TRBV7-6 and TRBJ2-5): GAGVSQSPRYKVTKRGQDVALRCDPISGHVSLYWYRQALGQGPEFLTYFNYEAQQDKSGLPNDRFSAERPEGSISTLTIQRTEQRDSAMYRCASSFPAGNQETQYFGPGTRLLVL.

The genes are TRBV27 and TRBJ2-5; D might be TRBD1 (6 bases). Trimming stripped 5 bases from V and 3 bases from J, with 16 bases between. The CDR3 is made up of 15 amino acids. Germline loops: CDR1 MNHEY, CDR2 SMNVEV (reference sequence). CDR3 region: CASSKYRDIKETQYF. The CDR3 coding sequence is TGTGCCAGCAGTAAATACCGGGACATCAAAGAGACCCAGTACTTC.

This chain links TRBV11-2 with TRBJ2-3; D not certain. V was clipped by 1 base and J by 2 bases, with 10 bases between them. The CDR3 has 15 residues. In germline, CDR1 is SGHAT, CDR2 FQNNGV. The CDR3 DNA sequence: TGTGCCAGCAGCTTAGGGCTAGAGACCACAGATACGCAGTATTTT. Its translation: CASSLGLETTDTQYF.

The rearrangement links TRBV7-3 to TRBJ1-1; TRBD1 matches at 12 bases. The trim removed 7 bases at V and 5 bases at J, leaving 8 bases unmatched. This CDR3 has 15 residues. CDR1 is SGHTA and CDR2 is FQGTGA in the germline V gene. The CDR3 DNA sequence: TGTGCCAGCATTGCCGGGACAGGGGGCATAACTGAAGCTTTCTTT. This sequence encodes CASIAGTGGITEAFF.

The gene calls are TRBV19 and TRBJ2-7; 12 positions agree with TRBD2. The V gene end was trimmed by 3 bases and the J gene end by 0 bases; junction bases not matched to a gene: 3. Germline assignment: CDR1 LNHDA and CDR2 SQIVND (reference sequence). This CDR3 has 16 residues. The CDR3 loop reads CASSMGTSGLSYEQYF. Written as DNA, the CDR3 is TGTGCCAGTAGTATGGGGACTAGCGGGCTCTCCTACGAGCAGTACTTC.

The chain has TRBV29-1 and TRBJ1-4; D is unclear. The germline V and J ends were trimmed by 7 bases and 8 bases, with 11 bases remaining between them. The CDR3 has 11 residues. Germline assignment: CDR1 SQVTM and CDR2 ANQGSEA. This CDR3 is CSGRTAEKLFF. Written as DNA, the CDR3 is TGCAGCGGCCGGACCGCCGAAAAACTGTTTTTT.

The chain carries TRBV10-3 and TRBJ2-1; the match to TRBD2 covers 12 bases. The CDR3 contains 16 residues. Germline CDR1 is ENHRY and CDR2 is SYGVKD. The V segment lost 2 bases and the J segment 8 bases; nucleotides outside the gene matches: 7. This chain's CDR3 is CAISEPMTSGSDEQFF. DNA for the CDR3: TGTGCCATCAGTGAGCCTATGACTAGCGGGAGCGATGAGCAGTTCTTC.

The chain couples TRBV11-2 to TRBJ2-5, with D perhaps TRBD1 or TRBD2 (5 bases each). The better agreement between TRBJ2-7 and the DNA end casts doubt on the J call. The length of the CDR3 is 13 residues. In germline, CDR1 is SGHAT, CDR2 FQNNGV. The chain's CDR3 is CASSLWGSYEQYF. DNA of the CDR3: TGTGCCAGCAGCTTGTGGGGGTCCTACGAGCAGTACTTC.

Only one count was recorded for this clone. The chain combines TRBV27 with TRBJ2-7, with 8 bases aligning to TRBD1. The CDR3 has 12 residues. Trimming cost V 2 bases and J 11 bases; bases outside gene matches: 5. In germline, CDR1 is MNHEY, CDR2 SMNVEV (reference sequence). CDR3: CASSLPRGLEYF. The CDR3 DNA sequence: TGTGCCAGCAGTTTACCCAGGGGGCTTGAGTACTTC.

The chain is built from TRBV10-1 and TRBJ2-1; 12 nucleotides agree with TRBD2. Germline V gene data show CDR1 as WNHNN and CDR2 as SYGVQD (reference sequence). V trimming: 0 bases; J trimming: 7 bases; junction bases outside the gene matches: 7. The CDR3 consists of 17 residues. CDR3 region: CASSESLTSGSPNEQFF. The CDR3 DNA sequence: TGCGCCAGCAGTGAGTCCTTGACTAGCGGGAGTCCGAATGAGCAGTTCTTC.

V is TRBV5-6 and J is TRBJ2-7; no clear D gene. Germline CDR1 is SGHDT and CDR2 is YYEEEE. Trimming removed 2 bases from V and 3 bases from J, with 18 bases in between. The length of the CDR3 is 16 residues. The CDR3 sequence is CASSLDEAGSFYEQYF. The CDR3, as DNA: TGTGCCAGCAGCTTAGATGAGGCAGGATCCTTCTACGAGCAGTACTTC.

The count of this clone is one. This CDR3 is CASSGRQGVSTGELFF. The DNA for the CDR3 is TGTGCCAGCAGCGGAAGACAGGGGGTGAGCACCGGGGAGCTGTTTTTT. The chain couples TRBV9 to TRBJ2-2, with 9 bases fitting TRBD1. This CDR3 has 16 residues. V dropped 3 bases and J dropped 4; count of bases not matched to a gene: 7. Germline CDR1 reads SGDLS; CDR2 reads YYNGEE.

The chain carries TRBV30 and TRBJ1-5; a weak D match, TRBD1 (6 bases). This CDR3 is built from 16 residues. V shed 3 bases and J shed 0 bases, with 15 bases lying between them. CDR1 and CDR2 (germline): GTSNPN, SVGIG (reference sequence). CDR3: CAWRGVDSDSNQPQHF. The DNA for the CDR3 is TGTGCCTGGAGGGGCGTGGACAGCGATAGCAATCAGCCCCAGCATTTT.

Concerning this clone: Just one base apart from a much larger clone, this may be a read error. This sample includes further DNA sequences coding for the same CDR3. V usage is TRBV5-6 and J usage is TRBJ2-7, with D unclear. V lost 2 bases and J 1 base, leaving 7 bases between the germline ends. CDR1 SGHDT and CDR2 YYEEEE come from the germline V gene. The CDR3 runs to 13 residues. CDR3 sequence reads: CASSLGQSYEQYF. The CDR3 DNA is TGTGCCAGCAGCTTAGGCCAGTCCTACGAGCAGTACTTC.